The entry below describes one T cell receptor beta chain. Germline-derived CDR1 and CDR2 are MNHEY and SVGEGT. This CDR3 contains 16 residues. Trimming shortened V by 0 bases and J by 2 bases, and 8 bases separated the two germline ends. This specimen comes from a study of blood T cell repertoires in COVID-19. Study context: Nucleic acid was either cDNA or gDNA, and it came from T cells, B-cell-depleted T cells, or PBMCs.

TCRdb's copy holds only in-frame clones and misses some; the assay was immunoSEQ multiplex PCR. The sample contains some 40,000 clones, around 80% of which appear only once. V is TRBV6-2 or TRBV6-3 and J is TRBJ2-6; a possible D gene is TRBD2 (6 bases). The origin of this receptor is a man between 65 and 80 years old with acute or convalescent COVID-19. Material: peripheral blood. The CDR3 protein is CASSYSGGTGANVLTF. The DNA of the CDR3 is TGTGCCAGCAGTTACTCTGGAGGGACTGGGGCCAACGTCCTGACTTTC.